One sample yielded the 32 T cell receptor beta chains listed below, sequenced in a study of chemoradiotherapy in HPV16-positive cancers. Here immunoSEQ multiplex PCR was the method, and the copy in TCRdb shows in-frame clones only, minus some. Of around 29,000 clones listed, roughly 93% are singletons. Source: blood, taken from a patient who underwent chemoradiotherapy. Source of these receptors: a human donor with HPV-associated anogenital cancer.

The genes are TRBV4-3 and TRBJ2-3, with 15 nucleotides matching TRBD2. Germline trimming cut 0 bases from V and 1 base from J; bases unmatched to any gene: 5. CDR3 length equals 19 residues. Germline loops: CDR1 LGHNA, CDR2 YSLEER. CDR3 DNA sequence: TGCGCCAGCAGCCAAGACGGACTAGCGGGAGGGGGGGGCACAGATACGCAGTATTTT. Translated, it gives CASSQDGLAGGGGTDTQYF.

The chain has TRBV6-1 and TRBJ1-2; D not resolved. V dropped 8 bases and J dropped 6 bases, with 13 bases sitting between them. Germline V CDR1 and CDR2: MNHNS, SASEGT. The CDR3 has 12 amino acids. CDR3 sequence: CASVGVRDGYTF. The DNA of the CDR3 is TGTGCCAGCGTCGGGGTTAGGGATGGCTACACCTTC.

This rearrangement joins TRBV6-1 to TRBJ1-5; D unresolved. This CDR3 is built from 13 residues. Per germline, CDR1 MNHNS and CDR2 SASEGT. V was pared by 7 bases and J by 2 bases, with 9 bases between. The CDR3 sequence: CASTDTGNQPQHF. DNA for the CDR3: TGTGCCAGCACAGACACCGGCAATCAGCCCCAGCATTTT.

The V call is TRBV9, the J call TRBJ1-1; D not certain. V lost 0 bases, J lost 3 bases, and 6 bases lay in between. Germline CDR1 and CDR2: SGDLS and YYNGEE. The CDR3 covers 13 residues. The CDR3 spells CASSVGHYTEAFF. In nucleotides, the CDR3 is TGTGCCAGCAGCGTAGGACACTACACTGAAGCTTTCTTT.

V usage is TRBV28 and J usage is TRBJ2-2, with D maybe TRBD1 (6 bases). V dropped 2 bases and J dropped 3 bases, with 25 bases sitting between them. The CDR3 runs to 20 residues. Germline assignment: CDR1 MDHEN and CDR2 SYDVKM. CDR3: CASSLGTLRAPEPYTGELFF. The CDR3 DNA follows: TGTGCCAGCAGTTTAGGGACACTCCGGGCCCCGGAACCTTACACCGGGGAGCTGTTTTTT.

The chain links TRBV27 to TRBJ2-2; D not resolved. This CDR3 is 14 amino acids long. Trimming cost V 6 bases and J 2 bases, with 10 bases left between them. CDR1 MNHEY and CDR2 SMNVEV come from the germline V gene (reference sequence). The CDR3 coding sequence is TGTGCCAGCAGCTGGGCAGGAAACACCGGGGAGCTGTTTTTT. Encoded protein: CASSWAGNTGELFF.

V gene TRBV27 combines with J gene TRBJ2-5; D gene unclear. With 2 bases removed from V and 2 bases from J, the gap between germline ends came to 6 bases. CDR1 is MNHEY, CDR2 SMNVEV, per germline (reference sequence). The CDR3 contains 13 residues. The CDR3 region is CASSLRIQETQYF. The CDR3 nucleotides are TGTGCCAGCAGTTTACGCATACAAGAGACCCAGTACTTC.

The chain links TRBV7-7 to TRBJ2-6; no reliable D call. With 4 bases removed from V and 5 bases from J, the gap between germline ends came to 18 bases. Germline lookup yields CDR1 SSHAT and CDR2 FNYEAQ (reference sequence). CDR3 length: 17 residues. The DNA of the CDR3 is TGTGCCAGCAGCTCCGCAGTGCCACAAAGTCGGGCCAACGTCCTGACTTTC. This sequence encodes CASSSAVPQSRANVLTF.

The rearrangement links TRBV9 to TRBJ1-3; no firm D call. The ends were cut back, 1 base at V and 0 bases at J, with 8 bases in the middle. Germline assignment: CDR1 SGDLS and CDR2 YYNGEE. The CDR3 runs to 15 residues. The CDR3 sequence: CASSVSPVSGNTIYF. CDR3 nucleotide sequence: TGTGCCAGCAGCGTAAGTCCCGTCTCTGGAAACACCATATATTTT.

This clone was detected once. The chain combines TRBV4-1 with TRBJ2-4, with D perhaps being TRBD1 or TRBD2 (5 bases each). Germline V gene lookup returns CDR1 MGHRA and CDR2 YSYEKL. This CDR3 has 18 amino acids. V was trimmed by 0 bases and J by 5 bases, leaving 20 bases between them. The CDR3 sequence is CASSQEEAARGYENIQYF. The CDR3 coding sequence is TGCGCCAGCAGCCAAGAGGAGGCGGCCCGGGGCTACGAAAACATTCAGTACTTC.

The genes are TRBV28 and TRBJ1-6; 7 bases fit TRBD1. V lost 6 bases and J lost 9; bases outside the gene matches: 8. This CDR3 has 14 residues. Germline values: CDR1 MDHEN, CDR2 SYDVKM. CDR3 nucleotide sequence: TGTGCCAGCAGACTCGACAGGGACACTTCACCCCTCCACTTT. It translates to CASRLDRDTSPLHF.

The V call is TRBV9, the J call TRBJ2-7; no clear D. Trimming shortened V by 0 bases and J by 3 bases, and 10 bases separated the two germline ends. The CDR3 covers 14 residues. Germline V gene data show CDR1 as SGDLS and CDR2 as YYNGEE. The CDR3 DNA sequence: TGTGCCAGCAGCGTAGATATCTTGAACTACGAGCAGTACTTC. Protein product: CASSVDILNYEQYF. The variable domain in full, with the rest retrieved from reference TRBV9 and TRBJ2-7, is DSGVTQTPKHLITATGQRVTLRCSPRSGDLSVYWYQQSLDQGLQFLIQYYNGEERAKGNILERFSAQQFPDLHSELNLSSLELGDSALYFCASSVDILNYEQYFGPGTRLTVT.

The V call is TRBV27, the J call TRBJ2-5; TRBD2 is a possible D gene (5 bases). This CDR3 has 11 residues. V was shortened by 6 bases and J by 5 bases, with 7 bases between the two germline ends. Germline V gene data show CDR1 as MNHEY and CDR2 as SMNVEV (reference sequence). In DNA form, the CDR3 reads TGTGCCAGCAGCCGAGGGGAGACCCAGTACTTC. Protein product: CASSRGETQYF.

The rearrangement links TRBV18 to TRBJ1-3, with TRBD1 as a possible D gene (5 bases). Trimming removed 1 base from V and 0 bases from J, with 7 bases in between. CDR1 is KGHSH and CDR2 is LQKENI in the germline V gene. The CDR3 covers 15 residues. Here the CDR3 reads CASSPQGSSGNTIYF. CDR3 bases: TGTGCCAGCTCACCACAGGGGAGCTCTGGAAACACCATATATTTT.

The genes are TRBV19 and TRBJ2-7, with 9 bases aligning to TRBD1. The CDR3 contains 15 residues. Germline trimming cut 7 bases from V and 5 bases from J; bases unmatched to any gene: 12. The germline V gene encodes CDR1 LNHDA and CDR2 SQIVND (reference sequence). This CDR3 is CASTARGQGSDEQYF. CDR3 sequence (DNA): TGTGCCAGTACGGCTCGGGGACAGGGCTCTGACGAGCAGTACTTC.

The genes are TRBV5-1 and TRBJ1-1; 7 bases are a match to TRBD1. Germline V gives CDR1 SGHRS, CDR2 YFSETQ. V gave up 0 bases and J gave up 8 bases; unmatched junction bases: 1. The CDR3 is 12 residues long. CDR3 nucleotides: TGCGCCAGCAGCTTGGCGGACAGGGAAGCTTTCTTT. Encoded protein: CASSLADREAFF.

V gene TRBV7-3 combines with J gene TRBJ2-5; possible D gene TRBD2, 6 bases. The V gene lost 5 bases and the J gene lost 5 bases, with 18 bases spanning the gap. The CDR3 consists of 15 residues. The germline CDR1 and CDR2 sequences are SGHTA and FQGTGA. The CDR3 nucleotides read TGTGCCAGCAGCACGGGACTCTCGGGTAGGGAGACCCAGTACTTC. Its translation: CASSTGLSGRETQYF. Full variable domain (remainder filled in from reference TRBV7-3 and TRBJ2-5): GAGVSQTPSNKVTEKGKYVELRCDPISGHTALYWYRQSLGQGPEFLIYFQGTGAADDSGLPNDRFFAVRPEGSVSTLKIQRTERGDSAVYLCASSTGLSGRETQYFGPGTRLLVL.

The V and J genes are TRBV6-4 and TRBJ2-2; unclear D gene. V lost 5 bases and J lost 4, with 11 bases in between. CDR1 and CDR2 (germline): MRHNA, SNTAGT. This CDR3 region has 14 residues. Here the CDR3 reads CASSPKQTTGELFF. The DNA for the CDR3 is TGTGCCAGCAGTCCAAAACAGACCACCGGGGAGCTGTTTTTT.

V usage is TRBV20-1 and J usage is TRBJ1-5; D unclear. The length of the CDR3 is 9 residues. Germline V gene lookup returns CDR1 DFQATT and CDR2 SNEGSKA (reference sequence). Trimming shortened V by 8 bases and J by 11 bases, and 10 bases separated the two germline ends. The CDR3 here is CSRVRTQHF. The CDR3 coding sequence is TGCAGTAGGGTCCGTACCCAGCATTTT.

The chain uses TRBV29-1 and TRBJ2-7, with 8 positions matching TRBD1. This CDR3 has 12 residues. Trimming took 6 bases from V and 6 from J; bases not matched to a gene: 7. Germline V gene sequence: CDR1 SQVTM, CDR2 ANQGSEA. Here the CDR3 DNA reads TGCAGCGTGGAAAACGACAGGGGCGAGCAGTACTTC. This translates into CSVENDRGEQYF.

V usage is TRBV4-2 and J usage is TRBJ2-7, with TRBD2 matching over 9 bases. The germline V gene encodes CDR1 LGHNA and CDR2 YNFKEQ. This CDR3 contains 17 residues. V lost 4 bases and J lost 2; bases outside the gene matches: 12. The CDR3 reads CASSPGIGGRAAYEQYF. The CDR3 DNA reads as TGTGCCAGCAGCCCGGGAATAGGCGGGAGGGCCGCCTACGAGCAGTACTTC.

The chain is built from TRBV5-1 and TRBJ2-5; 7 bases line up with TRBD1. V lost 4 bases, J lost 4 bases, and 7 bases stayed unmatched. Germline V gene lookup returns CDR1 SGHRS and CDR2 YFSETQ. The CDR3 runs 14 residues. The chain's CDR3 is CASSTDRFGETQYF. For the CDR3, the DNA is TGCGCCAGCAGCACGGACAGGTTCGGAGAGACCCAGTACTTC.

The V gene is TRBV5-4, the J gene TRBJ2-2, with TRBD1 matching over 7 bases. The CDR3 consists of 17 residues. Germline V gives CDR1 SGHNT, CDR2 YYREEE (reference sequence). The ends lost 2 bases at V and 6 bases at J; junction bases unmatched: 13. The CDR3 reads CASSLWLVRQGAGELFF. The CDR3 DNA follows: TGTGCCAGCAGCTTATGGCTTGTCCGGCAGGGGGCCGGGGAGCTGTTTTTT.

The chain joins TRBV29-1 to TRBJ2-5; TRBD1 matches at 9 bases. The junction had 6 bases not matched to a gene; V was cut back by 6 bases and J by 4 bases. This CDR3 has 13 amino acids. Germline CDR1 reads SQVTM; CDR2 reads ANQGSEA. CDR3 DNA sequence: TGCAGCGTGAGACCGACAGGGGGAGAGACCCAGTACTTC. Its translation: CSVRPTGGETQYF.

The sample holds one count of this clone. V gene TRBV9 combines with J gene TRBJ2-3, with D tentatively TRBD2 (5 bases). V lost 0 bases, J lost 4 bases, and 15 bases lay in between. Germline V gene sequence: CDR1 SGDLS, CDR2 YYNGEE. The CDR3 is 16 amino acids. In DNA, the CDR3 is TGTGCCAGCAGCGTAGAGTCCGGGGTAGCTCCAGATACGCAGTATTTT. It is translated as CASSVESGVAPDTQYF.

The chain combines TRBV9 with TRBJ1-2, with TRBD1 matching 9 bases. Germline-derived CDR1 and CDR2 are SGDLS and YYNGEE. Losses at the gene ends were 4 bases for V and 8 bases for J; bases not matched to a gene: 12. CDR3 length: 15 residues. This chain's CDR3 is CASSPGGQGLRGYTF. Here the CDR3 DNA reads TGTGCCAGCAGCCCGGGGGGACAGGGTTTGAGGGGCTACACCTTC.

The chain joins TRBV6-1 to TRBJ1-2; maybe TRBD1 (6 bases). The CDR3 sequence is 14 residues long. V was shortened by 4 bases and J by 8 bases, with 17 bases between the two germline ends. Germline V gene lookup returns CDR1 MNHNS and CDR2 SASEGT. The CDR3 loop reads CASSADRGAGGYTF. The DNA for the CDR3 is TGTGCCAGCAGTGCCGACCGGGGGGCGGGAGGCTACACCTTC.

V usage is TRBV4-2 and J usage is TRBJ2-1; TRBD2 matches at 7 bases. Germline CDR1 and CDR2: LGHNA and YNFKEQ. This CDR3 has 16 residues. Trimming took 7 bases from V and 5 from J; bases not matched to a gene: 14. CDR3 amino acids: CASKDRLSGLHNEQFF. The DNA of the CDR3 is TGTGCCAGCAAAGATCGGCTCTCGGGACTACACAATGAGCAGTTCTTC.

This CDR3 reads CASSRRDSYEQYF. In DNA form, the CDR3 reads TGTGCCAGCAGCAGGCGGGACAGCTACGAGCAGTACTTC. V is TRBV11-2 and J is TRBJ2-7; a possible D gene is TRBD1 (7 bases). This CDR3 comprises 13 residues. Germline V gene data show CDR1 as SGHAT and CDR2 as FQNNGV. Deletions cut 5 bases from V and 3 bases from J, with 11 bases between.

The chain links TRBV11-2 to TRBJ2-1; D not resolved. CDR3 length: 14 residues. CDR1 SGHAT and CDR2 FQNNGV come from the germline V gene. V lost 1 base, J lost 0 bases, and 4 bases lay in between. The CDR3 sequence is CASSLGGSYNEQFF. In DNA, the CDR3 is TGTGCCAGCAGCTTAGGGGGCTCCTACAATGAGCAGTTCTTC.

The J gene is TRBJ1-6, the V gene TRBV27; 10 bases are shared with TRBD1. This CDR3 has 16 amino acids. The V and J ends lost 6 bases and 7 bases, in that order; junction bases with no gene match: 9. The V gene's germline CDR1 is MNHEY and CDR2 SMNVEV (reference sequence). The CDR3 DNA is TGTGCCAGCAGGAAGACCGGGACAGGGGCGAATTCACCCCTCCACTTT. Residues: CASRKTGTGANSPLHF.

The chain carries TRBV19 and TRBJ1-1, with 7 bases fitting TRBD1. V lost 7 bases and J lost 1; bases outside the gene matches: 15. The CDR3 extends over 17 amino acids. Germline V lookup: CDR1 LNHDA, CDR2 SQIVND (reference sequence). The CDR3 DNA reads as TGTGCCAGTACAAACGAACCTCACAGGGGACCGAACACTGAAGCTTTCTTT. The encoded protein is CASTNEPHRGPNTEAFF.